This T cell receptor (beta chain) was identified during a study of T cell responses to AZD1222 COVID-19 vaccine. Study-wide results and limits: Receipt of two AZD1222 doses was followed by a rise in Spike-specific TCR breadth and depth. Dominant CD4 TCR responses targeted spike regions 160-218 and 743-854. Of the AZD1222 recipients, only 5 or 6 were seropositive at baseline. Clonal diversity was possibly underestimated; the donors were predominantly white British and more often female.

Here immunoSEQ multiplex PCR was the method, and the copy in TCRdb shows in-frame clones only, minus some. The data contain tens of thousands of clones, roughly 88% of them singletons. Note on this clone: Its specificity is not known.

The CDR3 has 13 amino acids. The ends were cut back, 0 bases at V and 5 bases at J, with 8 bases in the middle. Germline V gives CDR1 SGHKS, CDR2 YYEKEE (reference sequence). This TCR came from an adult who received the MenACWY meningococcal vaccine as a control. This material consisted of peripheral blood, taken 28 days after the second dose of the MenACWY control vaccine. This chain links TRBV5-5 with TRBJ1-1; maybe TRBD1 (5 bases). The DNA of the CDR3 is TGTGCCAGCAGCTTGGAGAGGGGAACTGAAGCTTTCTTT. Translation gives CASSLERGTEAFF.